This is a list of T cell receptor beta chains from one sample in a study of T-cell memory formation after mild COVID-19. TCRdb re-called the 5' RACE reads through MiXCR, storing one row per CDR3 protein. The table includes 280,000 or so distinct CDR3 sequences, 7.5% to 9.5% detected once. Sequencing was carried out using PBMCs or a T cell subset sorted from them (not recorded which). These receptors all come from a man aged 18 to 30 who had mild COVID-19 (a few samples of this study predate the infection). Cell type and time point are not known. CDR3s include the opening cysteine and the closing phenylalanine or tryptophan. D genes are given only for firm matches. Only some rows state a clone size, as once, few, many or a class for expanded clones.

j_call	d_call	v_call	clone_size	cdr3_aa	cdr3_nt
TRBJ2-3	TRBD2	TRBV7-9	-	CASSFIAGGLTDTQYF	TGTGCCAGCAGCTTTATAGCGGGGGGGCTGACAGATACGCAGTATTTT
TRBJ2-2	-	TRBV29-1	-	CSVPGGHPGELFF	TGCAGCGTTCCGGGCGGGCATCCCGGGGAGCTGTTTTTT
TRBJ2-1	-	TRBV27	few	CASSRLLQVAAKNEQFF	TGTGCCAGCAGCAGATTGCTCCAAGTGGCGGCGAAGAATGAGCAGTTCTTC
TRBJ2-5	-	TRBV7-9	few	CASSLAEGSSETQYF	TGTGCCAGCAGCTTAGCGGAGGGATCCTCAGAGACCCAGTACTTC
TRBJ2-3	-	TRBV20-1	-	CSARDLRGAPDTQYF	TGCAGTGCTAGAGATTTGAGGGGGGCCCCAGATACGCAGTATTTT
TRBJ2-3	TRBD2	TRBV20-1	few	CSARRGGSTDTQYF	TGCAGTGCTAGACGCGGGGGGAGCACAGATACGCAGTATTTT
TRBJ2-7	-	TRBV7-9	many	CASSAKTRTYEQYF	TGTGCCAGCAGCGCAAAGACGCGGACCTACGAGCAGTACTTC
TRBJ2-5	TRBD1	TRBV6-2/TRBV6-3	-	CAVWDSRLQETQYF	TGTGCCGTATGGGACAGTAGACTCCAAGAGACCCAGTACTTC
TRBJ2-1	-	TRBV27	few	CASSEILAGYNEQFF	TGTGCCAGCAGTGAAATACTAGCAGGGTACAATGAGCAGTTCTTC
TRBJ1-5	TRBD1	TRBV4-3	few	CASSQVGQVGNQPQHF	TGCGCCAGCAGCCAAGTCGGACAGGTGGGCAATCAGCCCCAGCATTTT
TRBJ2-3	TRBD2	TRBV6-5	-	CASSLGLAGRDTQYF	TGTGCCAGCAGTTTGGGACTAGCGGGGAGAGATACGCAGTATTTT
TRBJ2-7	-	TRBV10-3	few	CAISLGPPSYEQYF	TGTGCCATCAGTTTGGGCCCCCCCTCCTACGAGCAGTACTTC
TRBJ1-2	-	TRBV6-5	few	CASSNGPLQGYGYTF	TGTGCCAGCAGCAATGGGCCGCTGCAAGGCTATGGCTACACCTTC
TRBJ1-2	-	TRBV6-5	-	CASSLEEGGALGAPYGYTF	TGTGCCAGCAGCCTCGAGGAAGGGGGTGCCTTAGGGGCTCCCTATGGCTACACCTTC
TRBJ1-3	-	TRBV4-2	many	CASRDTEGNTIYF	TGTGCCAGCAGAGATACAGAGGGAAACACCATATATTTT
TRBJ2-1	TRBD2	TRBV9	few	CASSVDGTSNEQFF	TGTGCCAGCAGCGTAGACGGGACTAGCAATGAGCAGTTCTTC
TRBJ1-2	-	TRBV27	few	CASSRQEGGIGYTF	TGTGCCAGCAGTAGACAGGAAGGGGGGATCGGCTACACCTTC
TRBJ2-3	TRBD2	TRBV10-1	few	CASSRQRGASTDTQYF	TGCGCCAGCAGTCGGCAGCGGGGGGCCTCTACAGATACGCAGTATTTT
TRBJ2-1	TRBD1	TRBV12-3/TRBV12-4	many	CASSFQQGVGNEQFF	TGTGCCAGCAGTTTTCAACAGGGGGTTGGGAATGAGCAGTTCTTC
TRBJ1-5	-	TRBV7-9	-	CASSLEGGDNQPQHF	TGTGCCAGCAGCTTAGAGGGAGGGGACAATCAGCCCCAGCATTTT
TRBJ2-3	-	TRBV6-2/TRBV6-3	many	CASTRTDTDTQYF	TGTGCCAGCACCCGGACAGACACAGATACGCAGTATTTT
TRBJ2-3	-	TRBV3-1	many	CASSQGLLTDTQYF	TGTGCCAGCAGCCAAGGACTACTCACAGATACGCAGTATTTT
TRBJ1-6	-	TRBV18	many	CASSPIDGLTLHF	TGTGCCAGCTCACCTATCGACGGTCTCACCCTCCACTTT
TRBJ1-6	TRBD1	TRBV6-7	few	CASSQTGGNSPLHF	TGTGCCAGCAGCCAGACAGGGGGTAATTCACCCCTCCACTTT
TRBJ2-6	-	TRBV5-1	few	CASSGTASSGANVLTF	TGCGCCAGCTCTGGAACAGCAAGCTCTGGGGCCAACGTCCTGACTTTC
TRBJ2-1	TRBD2	TRBV4-2	many	CASSQLRGDYNEQFF	TGTGCCAGCAGCCAATTGCGGGGGGACTACAATGAGCAGTTCTTC
TRBJ2-2	TRBD1	TRBV5-1	few	CASKGQGVPGELFF	TGCGCCAGCAAGGGACAGGGTGTTCCCGGGGAGCTGTTTTTT
TRBJ2-1	-	TRBV2	-	CASSVQGPYNEQFF	TGTGCCAGCAGTGTTCAGGGGCCCTACAATGAGCAGTTCTTC